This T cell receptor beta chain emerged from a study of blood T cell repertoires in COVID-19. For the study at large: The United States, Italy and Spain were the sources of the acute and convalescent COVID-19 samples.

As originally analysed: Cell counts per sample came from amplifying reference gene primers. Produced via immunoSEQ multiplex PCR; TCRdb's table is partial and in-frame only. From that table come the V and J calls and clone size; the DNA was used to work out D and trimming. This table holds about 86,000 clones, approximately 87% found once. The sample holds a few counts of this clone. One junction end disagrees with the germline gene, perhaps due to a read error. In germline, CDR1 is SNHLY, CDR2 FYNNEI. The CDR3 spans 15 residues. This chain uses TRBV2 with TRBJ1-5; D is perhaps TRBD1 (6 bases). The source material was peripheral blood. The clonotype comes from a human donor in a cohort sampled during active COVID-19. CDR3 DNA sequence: TGTGCCAGCAATGAAGGGGGGCTTTCTGGTCAGCCCCAGCATTTT. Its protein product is CASNEGGLSGQPQHF.